This TCR beta chain was sequenced for a study of shared clonotypes between healthy human individuals (dated by TCRdb to about 2020). Background on the whole study: The cohort included a few men and a couple of women between 18 and 49 years of age. To estimate repertoire size and how much clonotype sharing occurs between individuals, the study deeply sequenced the blood TCR repertoires of five healthy adults. For each donor, three plates each were used for CD4 naive and CD4 memory, two plates were used for CD8 naive, and one plate was used for CD8 memory. To increase sequencing depth and limit assay-specific biases, different laboratories used diverse techniques to prepare libraries and sequence TCR repertoires. Per donor, leukapheresis produced somewhere between about 0.9 and 9 billion PBMCs.

The full study reports these points: Based on pairwise subsampling, the degree of clonotype sharing among donors was expected to be affected by sequencing depth. Higher generation probabilities were observed for clonotypes shared by all four sorted-subset donors than for non-shared clonotypes. Even with the large sequencing depth, rarefaction of the sorted-subset datasets indicated that sequencing was incomplete. Because the study included a small number of donors, the genetic and exposure-history diversity represented was limited. Only blood was sampled, and tissue TCR repertoires likely differ from those in blood. Naive subsets generally had larger estimated clonotype richness than memory subsets. Sharing across a few donors was observed for about 5% of naive CD4, 3.5% of naive CD8, roughly 2.3% of memory CD4, and around 0.42% of memory CD8 clonotypes.

TCR CDR3 regions were amplified from genomic DNA by multiplex PCR using the deep immunoSEQ assay. Genomic DNA extracted from each cell subset was distributed evenly over all wells of several immunoSEQ 96-well plates, and each plate served as one replicate. For sorted subsets, about 0.2 ug genomic DNA, equal to 25,000 to 35,000 T cell genomes, was loaded into each replicate PCR. Purified libraries were measured with a Qubit 3.0 fluorometer, size-checked on a Bioanalyzer 2100, and measured again with the KAPA Library Quantification kit. A separate single-read 150-cycle Illumina NextSeq 550 flow cell was used to sequence each immunoSEQ 96-well plate. The published analysis was carried out like this. The immunoSEQ output contained only junctional sequences without quality scores, so filtering could not match that applied to full-length reads. To assign V/J genes and CDR3, sequences were annotated against IMGT germline references using PyIR, a Python wrapper for IgBLAST v1.9. Reads with weak V/J assignments (E-value above 1e-6), missing CDR3, stop codons, out-of-frame junctions, or ambiguous translated residues were removed. V3J clonotypes were defined as sequences sharing an identical inferred V gene, J gene, and CDR3 amino acid sequence. To compute the percentage overlap between repertoires, the number of shared unique clonotypes was divided by the size of the smaller repertoire. RTK rarefaction, the Chao1 estimator, and Recon v2.1 estimates of unobserved clonotypes were used to assess repertoire richness. OLGA was used to compute generation probabilities for all TCRbeta clonotypes that the gDNA method yielded from a few donors. Imported from immuneACCESS, the table was reduced by TCRdb to in-frame sequences with V and J called. These copies leave out some clones; in studies compared against another copy, an unresolved V gene accounts for under half, and the cause of the remainder is not known. The DNA gave D and trimming, while V, J and clone size come from that table. The sample profile shows about a million clones; about 75% of them were found once. The ten largest clones add up to roughly 1.4% of the sample.

V has 11 bases trimmed and J has 9 bases trimmed; junction bases matching no gene number 13. CDR1 and CDR2 (MNHNS, SASEGT) derive from the germline V gene. The cysteine opens and the phenylalanine closes a CDR3 of 13 amino acids. Just the 39-base CDR3 DNA is kept, in frame starting at base 1. The donors were healthy, HIV-negative adults who had no recently reported acute infections or vaccinations. Every donor was a Caucasian adult living in Nashville, Tennessee, USA. CD4+ T cells were enriched through magnetic negative selection, after which naive cells were positively selected on CD45RA and the remaining negative fraction served as the memory subset. Blood was collected by leukapheresis, and PBMCs were isolated by Ficoll-Histopaque density gradient centrifugation and then cryopreserved in liquid nitrogen vapor phase. Analytical flow cytometry was used to check the purity and quantity of every magnetically sorted T cell population. Each sorted fraction had its genomic DNA isolated and then quantified by UV absorbance on a Nanodrop 2000c.

For this clone: This clone's antigen is unknown. Base qualities were left out, and no much larger clone turns up one base away.

This TCR came from a man in his late teens or twenties in good health. Material: memory CD4+ T cells sorted from blood. In the paper's terms, the cell subset or site label means: CD45RA-negative fraction. The V gene is TRBV6-1 and the J gene is TRBJ2-3, and 8 bases in between align with TRBD2. The CDR3 is CAAQQRGWGTQYF. The nucleotides read TGTGCCGCCCAACAGCGGGGGTGGGGGACGCAGTATTTT.